These 4 T cell receptor beta chains were all obtained from the same sample, sequenced in a study of T-cell reconstitution after alpha-beta-depleted transplantation in children. Unique molecular identifiers were incorporated into the prepared TCRbeta library. TCRdb itself ran the PCR reads through MiXCR, one entry per CDR3 protein. The data contain 300,000 to 350,000 distinct CDR3 sequences, 20% to 30% of them seen just once; the ten biggest clones take up roughly 11%. The material was PBMCs, mostly from graft donor cells, obtained 180 days after TCRalphabeta/CD19-depleted stem cell transplant. All receptors derive from a male patient younger than 18 who had a stem cell transplant for acute lymphoblastic leukemia, so the T cells may come from the graft donor.

This clonotype turned up a few times. The V gene is TRBV5-1, the J gene TRBJ1-2; 8 bases align to TRBD1. From germline, CDR1 is SGHRS and CDR2 YFSETQ. J was trimmed by 10 bases and V by 0 bases; bases with no gene match: 14. This CDR3 comprises 16 residues. The CDR3 DNA reads TGCGCCAGCAGCTTGGCGGCAACCGGGACAGGATCATCCTACACCTTC. Protein product: CASSLAATGTGSSYTF.

This rearrangement joins TRBV7-9 to TRBJ2-7; 12 nucleotides line up with TRBD2. The germline gives CDR1 SEHNR, CDR2 FQNEAQ (reference sequence). Germline trimming cut 5 bases from V and 3 bases from J; bases unmatched to any gene: 8. The CDR3 runs 16 residues. CDR3 DNA sequence: TGTGCCAGCAGCACAGGACTAGCGGGAACCCGCTACGAGCAGTACTTC. Protein product: CASSTGLAGTRYEQYF.

The J gene is TRBJ2-5, the V gene TRBV4-2, with D uncertain. CDR1 LGHNA and CDR2 YNFKEQ come from the germline V gene. Trimming stripped 1 base from V and 1 base from J, with 13 bases between. The CDR3 covers 16 residues. In nucleotides, the CDR3 is TGTGCCAGCAGCCAAGCGTTCGGGCAGACCCAAGAGACCCAGTACTTC. It specifies CASSQAFGQTQETQYF.

V is TRBV29-1 and J is TRBJ2-5, with 7 bases lining up with TRBD1. V trimming: 7 bases; J trimming: 5 bases; junction bases outside the gene matches: 7. Per germline, CDR1 SQVTM and CDR2 ANQGSEA. CDR3 length: 12 amino acids. This chain's CDR3 is CSAPTGHETQYF. The CDR3 DNA follows: TGCAGCGCCCCGACAGGGCACGAGACCCAGTACTTC.